These T cell receptor beta chains were read from a single sample in a study of beta chain features in type 1 diabetes. TCRdb's copy holds only in-frame clones and misses some; the assay was immunoSEQ multiplex PCR. The data contain about 350,000 clones, about 19% of them singletons. Sequenced material: naive CD4+ T cells from blood. The receptor source for this set is a woman aged 18-30 years in good health. Each CDR3 is given with its conserved first and last residue. Fields, in order: V gene, J gene, clone size, D gene, CDR3 DNA, CDR3 protein. The D gene is left open where the match is weak. Size is stated for part of the rows, as once, few or many counts, or as a class when the clone is expanded.

TRBV18	TRBJ2-3	few	TRBD2	TGTGCCAGCTCACCACCGGGTAGCGGGGGACCTGGAGGCACAGATACGCAGTATTTT	CASSPPGSGGPGGTDTQYF
TRBV9	TRBJ2-3	NA	NA	TGTGCCAGCAGCGTAGATCAGGGGAGAGTGGCAGATACGCAGTATTTT	CASSVDQGRVADTQYF
TRBV23-1	TRBJ2-5	NA	TRBD1	TGCGCCAGCAGTCCAAACGGGACAGGACAAGAGACCCAGTACTTC	CASSPNGTGQETQYF
TRBV25-1	TRBJ2-6	few	NA	TGTGCCAGCAGTGAATACGGAGGGGCTGGGGCCAACGTCCTGACTTTC	CASSEYGGAGANVLTF
TRBV27	TRBJ2-7	NA	TRBD1	TGTGCCAGCAGTCAGACAGGGGCGGGCGAGCAGTACTTC	CASSQTGAGEQYF
TRBV7-2	TRBJ2-7	few	TRBD1	TGTGCCAGCAGCTTAACGACAGGGGGCTTGTACGAGCAGTACTTC	CASSLTTGGLYEQYF
TRBV5-1	TRBJ1-1	NA	TRBD1	TGCGCCAGCAGCGCTACCGCGGGGACAGGGATGACTGAAGCTTTCTTT	CASSATAGTGMTEAFF
TRBV7-3	TRBJ2-5	NA	TRBD1	TGTGCCAGCAGCTCCCGGGACAGGGGCGACGAGACCCAGTACTTC	CASSSRDRGDETQYF
TRBV4-2	TRBJ2-5	few	TRBD2	TGTGCCAGCAGCCTACCGGGCGGGAGGGAAGAGACCCAGTACTTC	CASSLPGGREETQYF
TRBV29-1	TRBJ2-1	NA	NA	TGCAGCGCCCCTTCCCCCAGCGGGGGGACAGGCCTTTACAATGAGCAGTTCTTC	CSAPSPSGGTGLYNEQFF
TRBV12-5	TRBJ2-7	NA	NA	TGTGCTAGTGGTTTGTGGAGGTTGGGGTACTACGAGCAGTACTTC	CASGLWRLGYYEQYF
TRBV14	TRBJ2-7	NA	TRBD1	TGTGCCAGCAGCCGGACAGGGGGCAACGAGCAGTACTTC	CASSRTGGNEQYF
TRBV27	TRBJ1-5	NA	NA	TGTGCCAGCAGTTCCAGGGGCAATCAGCCCCAGCATTTT	CASSSRGNQPQHF
TRBV4-3	TRBJ2-7	NA	TRBD2	TGCGCCAGCAGCCCTTCGGCCGCTGGTCGGGGGGTCGAGCAGTACTTC	CASSPSAAGRGVEQYF
TRBV29-1	TRBJ1-1	few	NA	TGCAGCGTCGCAGGCAGGGTGAACACTGAAGCTTTCTTT	CSVAGRVNTEAFF
TRBV5-1	TRBJ2-2	few	TRBD1	TGCGCCAGCAGCTCCCGGGACAGGCCGAGCGGGGAGCTGTTTTTT	CASSSRDRPSGELFF
TRBV4-1	TRBJ1-5	few	NA	TGCGCCAGCAGCCAAGACAGGGGCAATCAGCCCCAGCATTTT	CASSQDRGNQPQHF
TRBV5-1	TRBJ2-1	NA	TRBD1	TGCGCCAGCAGCACGGGACAGGGGAATGAGCAGTTCTTC	CASSTGQGNEQFF
TRBV29-1	TRBJ2-7	few	NA	TGCAGCATTCGGGACACGTTCTACGAGCAGTACTTC	CSIRDTFYEQYF
TRBV29-1	TRBJ2-1	few	TRBD2	TGCAGCGTAAAAACTAGCGGGGACAGCAATGAGCAGTTCTTC	CSVKTSGDSNEQFF
TRBV9	TRBJ1-2	NA	NA	TGTGCCAGTGGGATAGAGGCCGAGGGCTATGGCTACACCTTC	CASGIEAEGYGYTF
TRBV29-1	TRBJ1-4	few	NA	TGCAGCGGGGGATCAGGGGAAGAAAAACTGTTTTTT	CSGGSGEEKLFF
TRBV4-3	TRBJ2-3	few	NA	TGCGCCAGCAGCCAGAAAATCGGGACTTTCGACCTCCCAGATACGCAGTATTTT	CASSQKIGTFDLPDTQYF
TRBV25-1	TRBJ2-5	few	NA	TGTGCCAGCAGTGGTCGGACAAAGGTGTGGGGGACCCAGTACTTC	CASSGRTKVWGTQYF